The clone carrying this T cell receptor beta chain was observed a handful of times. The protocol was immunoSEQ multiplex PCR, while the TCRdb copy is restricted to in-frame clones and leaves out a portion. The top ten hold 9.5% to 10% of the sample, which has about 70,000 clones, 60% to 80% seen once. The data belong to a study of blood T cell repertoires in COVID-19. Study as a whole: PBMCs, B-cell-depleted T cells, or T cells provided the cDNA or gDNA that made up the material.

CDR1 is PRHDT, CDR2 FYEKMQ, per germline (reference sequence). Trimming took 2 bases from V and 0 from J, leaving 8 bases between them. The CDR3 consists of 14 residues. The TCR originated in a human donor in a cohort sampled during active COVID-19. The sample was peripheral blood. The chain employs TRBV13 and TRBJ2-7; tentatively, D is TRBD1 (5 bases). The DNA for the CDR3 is TGTGCCAGCAGCTTAAGGACATACTCCTACGAGCAGTACTTC. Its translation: CASSLRTYSYEQYF.